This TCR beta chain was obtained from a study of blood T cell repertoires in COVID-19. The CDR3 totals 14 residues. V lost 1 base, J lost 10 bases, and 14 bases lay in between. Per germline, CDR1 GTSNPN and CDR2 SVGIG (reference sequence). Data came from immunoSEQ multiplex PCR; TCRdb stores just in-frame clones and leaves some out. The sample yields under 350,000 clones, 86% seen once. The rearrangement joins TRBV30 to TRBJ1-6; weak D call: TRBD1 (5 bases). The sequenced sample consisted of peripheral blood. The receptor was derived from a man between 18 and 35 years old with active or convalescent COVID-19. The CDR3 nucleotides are TGTGCCTGGAGTGCGGACACCCCGGGCTCACCCCTCCACTTT. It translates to CAWSADTPGSPLHF.